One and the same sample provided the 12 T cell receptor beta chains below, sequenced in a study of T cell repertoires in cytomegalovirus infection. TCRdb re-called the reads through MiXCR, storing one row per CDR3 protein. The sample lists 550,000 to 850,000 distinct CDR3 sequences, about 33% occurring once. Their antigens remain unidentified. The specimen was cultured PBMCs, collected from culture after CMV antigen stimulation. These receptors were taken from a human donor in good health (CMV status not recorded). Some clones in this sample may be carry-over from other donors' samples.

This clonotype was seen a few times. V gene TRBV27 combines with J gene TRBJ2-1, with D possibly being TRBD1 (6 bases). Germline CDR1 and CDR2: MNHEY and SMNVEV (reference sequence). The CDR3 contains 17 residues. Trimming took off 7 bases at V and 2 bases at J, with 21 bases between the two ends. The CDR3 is CASTPGVQVHPYNEQFF. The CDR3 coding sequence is TGTGCCAGCACCCCAGGGGTACAGGTCCATCCCTACAATGAGCAGTTCTTC.

The CDR3 sequence: CASIGWASGHYEQYF. For the CDR3, the DNA is TGTGCCAGCATCGGGTGGGCTAGCGGCCACTACGAGCAGTACTTC. This rearrangement joins TRBV2 to TRBJ2-7; 7 bases map to TRBD2. Germline V gene sequence: CDR1 SNHLY, CDR2 FYNNEI. The CDR3 is made up of 15 amino acids. V was pared by 7 bases and J by 3 bases, with 12 bases of the junction left unmatched.

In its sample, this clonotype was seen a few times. CDR3: CASSRRGGGQPQHF. As DNA, the CDR3 is TGTGCCAGCAGTCGCAGGGGGGGTGGTCAGCCCCAGCATTTT. V usage is TRBV28 and J usage is TRBJ1-5; the match to TRBD1 covers 7 bases. CDR3 length equals 14 residues. V was clipped by 5 bases and J by 6 bases; unmatched bases: 7. The germline V gene has CDR1 MDHEN and CDR2 SYDVKM.

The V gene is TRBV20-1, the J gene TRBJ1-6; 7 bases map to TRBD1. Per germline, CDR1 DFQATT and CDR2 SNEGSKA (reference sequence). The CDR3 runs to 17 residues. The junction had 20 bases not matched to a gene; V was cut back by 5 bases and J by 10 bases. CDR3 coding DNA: TGCAGTGCTCCCAAACCGACAACAGGCCCCAGGGGGTCACCCCTCCACTTT. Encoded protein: CSAPKPTTGPRGSPLHF.

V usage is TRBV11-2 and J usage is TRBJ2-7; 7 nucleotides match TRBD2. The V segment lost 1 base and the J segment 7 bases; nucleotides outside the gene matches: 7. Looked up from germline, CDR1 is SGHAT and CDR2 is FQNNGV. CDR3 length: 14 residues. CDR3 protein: CASSLAAGVREQYF. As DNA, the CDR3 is TGTGCCAGCAGCTTAGCGGCGGGAGTCAGGGAGCAGTACTTC. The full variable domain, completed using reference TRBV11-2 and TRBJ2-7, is EAGVAQSPRYKIIEKRQSVAFWCNPISGHATLYWYQQILGQGPKLLIQFQNNGVVDDSQLPKDRFSAERLKGVDSTLKIQPAKLEDSAVYLCASSLAAGVREQYFGPGTRLTVT.

The CDR3: CASSPGYSYEQYF. DNA of the CDR3: TGTGCCAGCAGCCCGGGATACTCCTACGAGCAGTACTTC. The chain couples TRBV2 to TRBJ2-7, with D tentatively TRBD2 (5 bases). CDR1 is SNHLY, CDR2 FYNNEI, per germline. This CDR3 has 13 residues. V lost 6 bases and J lost 0, with 9 bases in between.

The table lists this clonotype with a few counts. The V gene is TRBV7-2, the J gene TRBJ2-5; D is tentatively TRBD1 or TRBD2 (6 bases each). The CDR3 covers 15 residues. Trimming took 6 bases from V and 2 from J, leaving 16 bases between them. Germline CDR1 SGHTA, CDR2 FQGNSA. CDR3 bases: TGTGCCAGCAGACCACCGACGGGGGCACAAGAGACCCAGTACTTC. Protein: CASRPPTGAQETQYF.

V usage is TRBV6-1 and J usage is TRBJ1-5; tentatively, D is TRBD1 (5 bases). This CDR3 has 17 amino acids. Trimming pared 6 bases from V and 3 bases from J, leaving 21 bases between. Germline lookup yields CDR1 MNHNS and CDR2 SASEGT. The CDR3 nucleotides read TGTGCCAGCAGAGGAAAGCAGGGACTGGCTTTCAATCAGCCCCAGCATTTT. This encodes CASRGKQGLAFNQPQHF.

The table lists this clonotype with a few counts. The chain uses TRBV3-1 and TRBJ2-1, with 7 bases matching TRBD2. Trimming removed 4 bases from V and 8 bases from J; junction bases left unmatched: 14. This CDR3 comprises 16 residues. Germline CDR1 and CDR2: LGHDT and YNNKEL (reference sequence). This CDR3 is CASSPIRGRAVYEQFF. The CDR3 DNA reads TGTGCCAGCAGCCCCATTCGGGGGAGGGCCGTCTATGAGCAGTTCTTC.

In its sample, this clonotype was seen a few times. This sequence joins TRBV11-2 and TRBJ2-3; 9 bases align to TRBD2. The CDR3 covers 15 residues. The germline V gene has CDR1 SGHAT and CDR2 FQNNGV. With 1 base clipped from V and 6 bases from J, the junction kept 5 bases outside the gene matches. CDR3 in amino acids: CASSLGRGGRDTQYF. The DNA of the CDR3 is TGTGCCAGCAGCTTAGGGCGGGGGGGTAGGGATACGCAGTATTTT. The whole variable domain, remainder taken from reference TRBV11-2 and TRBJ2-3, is EAGVAQSPRYKIIEKRQSVAFWCNPISGHATLYWYQQILGQGPKLLIQFQNNGVVDDSQLPKDRFSAERLKGVDSTLKIQPAKLEDSAVYLCASSLGRGGRDTQYFGPGTRLTVL.

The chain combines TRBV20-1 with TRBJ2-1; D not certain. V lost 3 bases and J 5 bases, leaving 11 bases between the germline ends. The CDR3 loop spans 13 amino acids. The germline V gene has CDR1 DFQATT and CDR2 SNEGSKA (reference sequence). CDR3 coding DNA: TGCAGTGCTAGTCCCCATTACGACAATGAGCAGTTCTTC. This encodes CSASPHYDNEQFF.

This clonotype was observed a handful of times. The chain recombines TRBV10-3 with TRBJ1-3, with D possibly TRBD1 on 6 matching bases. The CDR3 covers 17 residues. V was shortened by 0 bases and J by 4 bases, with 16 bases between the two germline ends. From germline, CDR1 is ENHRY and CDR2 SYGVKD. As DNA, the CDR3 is TGTGCCATCAGTGAGTCGGTCGACAGGTTCTCAGGAAACACCATATATTTT. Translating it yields CAISESVDRFSGNTIYF.